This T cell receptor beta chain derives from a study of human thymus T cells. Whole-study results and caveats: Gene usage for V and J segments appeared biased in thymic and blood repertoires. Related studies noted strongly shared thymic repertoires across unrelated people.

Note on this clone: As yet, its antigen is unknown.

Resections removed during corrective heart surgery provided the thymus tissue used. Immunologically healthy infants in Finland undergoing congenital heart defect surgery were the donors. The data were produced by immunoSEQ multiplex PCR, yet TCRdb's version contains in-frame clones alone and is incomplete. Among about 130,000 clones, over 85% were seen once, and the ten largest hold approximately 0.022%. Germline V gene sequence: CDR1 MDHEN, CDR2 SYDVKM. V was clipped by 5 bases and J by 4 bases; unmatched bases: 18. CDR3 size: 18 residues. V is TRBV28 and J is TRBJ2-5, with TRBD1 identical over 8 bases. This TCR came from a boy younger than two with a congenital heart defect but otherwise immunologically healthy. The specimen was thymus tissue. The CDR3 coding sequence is TGTGCCAGCAGTAGCCCATGGGACAGGAGGGGACGAAGAGAGACCCAGTACTTC. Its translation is CASSSPWDRRGRRETQYF.